This T cell receptor beta chain came from a study of Ad26.COV2.S vaccination and SARS-CoV-2 variants. The study's findings and limits: Across vaccine and placebo recipients, the breadth of non-spike TCRs was similar.

Germline CDR1 is SQVTM and CDR2 is ANQGSEA. V was pared by 6 bases and J by 2 bases, with 5 bases of the junction left unmatched. The CDR3 consists of 15 residues. Stated treatment: roughly 19 received Ad26.COV2.S at low or high dose, single or two shots; 5 received placebo; per-sample allocation not given. Sampling was done on day 63 after the first vaccine or placebo injection. Wuhan-strain SARS-CoV-2 spike was expressed by the Ad26 vector that made up the vaccine. On this clone itself: Its antigen remains unidentified.

Clones were sequenced by immunoSEQ multiplex PCR, and TCRdb holds only the in-frame ones, with some missing. The data contain some 350,000 clones, about 88% of them singletons. The source is a person between 18 and 60 years old who received the Ad26.COV2.S COVID-19 vaccine or a placebo. This sequence joins TRBV29-1 and TRBJ2-6, with 9 bases matching TRBD1. Source: peripheral blood, taken in a trial of Ad26.COV2.S vaccine versus placebo. The CDR3 here is CSVDRGLPGANVLTF. DNA for the CDR3: TGCAGCGTGGACAGGGGACTGCCTGGGGCCAACGTCCTGACTTTC.